The rows below give T cell receptor beta chains drawn from one sample of a study of monozygotic twins with inflammatory bowel disease. For each CDR3 protein, TCRdb gives one entry from its re-call of the 5' RACE reads, without DNA. The listing contains fewer than 400,000 distinct CDR3 sequences. Sequenced sample: blood. The receptors come from a human donor with ulcerative colitis or Crohn's disease, or a healthy co-twin of an affected twin (not recorded which). CDR3s include the opening cysteine and the closing phenylalanine or tryptophan.

j_call	v_call	cdr3_aa
TRBJ1-3	TRBV7-2	CASSPRRISTGNTIYF
TRBJ1-1	TRBV27	CASSSPINTEAFF
TRBJ2-7	TRBV29-1	CSGGSGAIEQYF
TRBJ1-4	TRBV12-3/TRBV12-4	CASSLARPGQRNEKLFF
TRBJ2-3	TRBV6-2/TRBV6-3	CASSRGPRADTQYF
TRBJ1-2	TRBV20-1	CSAPANYGYTF
TRBJ1-2	TRBV7-2	CASSPKSGGTTPYGYTF
TRBJ2-1	TRBV10-3	CAISESQGKGFF
TRBJ1-2	TRBV7-2	CATTGAAGYGYTF
TRBJ2-4	TRBV20-1	CSARDRLAKTIQYF
TRBJ1-2	TRBV12-3/TRBV12-4	CASSQGGYGYTF
TRBJ2-7	TRBV7-9	CASSLGSAAPYF
TRBJ2-6	TRBV27	CASSLDRAGANVLTF
TRBJ1-2	TRBV7-2	CASSPIGAYGYTF
TRBJ2-1	TRBV12-3/TRBV12-4	CASRSNSGYNEQFF
TRBJ2-1	TRBV24-1	CATSETSGTGWQFF
TRBJ2-1	TRBV29-1	CSVWGGDYNEQFF
TRBJ2-1	TRBV19	CASTIGAYSYNEQFF
TRBJ1-5	TRBV6-1	CASSVSGQNNQPQHF
TRBJ2-6	TRBV6-1	CASRPSLSGANVLTF
TRBJ2-2	TRBV7-2	CASSFWGVVTGELFF
TRBJ2-2	TRBV19	CASSAPWGARTGELFF
TRBJ2-7	TRBV11-2	CASSLNSAAYEQYF
TRBJ2-2	TRBV20-1	CSARPRKISGTANTGELFF
TRBJ2-7	TRBV7-6	CASSLGGSPYEQYF
TRBJ2-3	TRBV6-1	CASRTTSSGDTDTQYF
TRBJ1-5	TRBV20-1	CSAGTGLQPQHF
TRBJ2-5	TRBV20-1	CSARVPWSGRQETQYF
TRBJ2-5	TRBV24-1	CATSDFSSQETQYF